These 8 T cell receptor beta chains were all obtained from the same sample, sequenced in a study of CD8 T cells in Susac syndrome. RNA in amounts of roughly 0.5 to 1 ug was reverse transcribed with random hexamers. TCRdb independently ran MiXCR on the immunoSEQ multiplex PCR reads; one entry per CDR3 protein. The table includes about 47,000 distinct CDR3 sequences, nearly 95% detected once. Sequenced sample: CD8+ T cells from PBMCs. Receptors were obtained from a human donor in good health.

CDR3 amino acids: CASMRSYNEQFF. CDR3 nucleotides: TGTGCCAGCATGCGCTCCTACAATGAGCAGTTCTTC. This rearrangement joins TRBV27 to TRBJ2-1; D unresolved. The CDR3 has 12 amino acids. Germline V lookup: CDR1 MNHEY, CDR2 SMNVEV (reference sequence). Trimming stripped 7 bases from V and 0 bases from J, with 4 bases between.

The chain recombines TRBV5-6 with TRBJ1-2, with 9 bases aligning to TRBD1. V gave up 2 bases and J gave up 2 bases; unmatched junction bases: 4. The length of the CDR3 is 15 residues. CDR1 and CDR2 from the germline V gene are SGHDT and YYEEEE. CDR3 sequence reads: CASSFGTGNNYGYTF. The CDR3 DNA follows: TGTGCCAGCAGCTTCGGGACAGGGAACAACTATGGCTACACCTTC.

This chain uses TRBV2 with TRBJ1-1; TRBD1 aligns across 9 bases. Germline V CDR1 and CDR2: SNHLY, FYNNEI. There are 12 residues in the CDR3. V dropped 7 bases and J dropped 6; count of bases not matched to a gene: 3. DNA for the CDR3: TGTGCCAGCACGGGACAGGGTCCTGAAGCTTTCTTT. Its translation is CASTGQGPEAFF.

In its sample, this clonotype was seen once. J is TRBJ2-1 and V is TRBV30, with D tentatively TRBD2 (5 bases). Trimming took 0 bases from V and 8 from J, leaving 11 bases between them. The CDR3 sequence is 13 residues long. CDR1 and CDR2 from the germline V gene are GTSNPN and SVGIG (reference sequence). This chain's CDR3 is CAWSVGVSDEQFF. The CDR3 DNA follows: TGTGCCTGGAGTGTTGGTGTTAGCGATGAGCAGTTCTTC.

The gene calls are TRBV2 and TRBJ1-2; the D gene is possibly TRBD1 (5 bases). CDR1 SNHLY and CDR2 FYNNEI come from the germline V gene. The V and J ends lost 7 bases and 6 bases respectively, with 24 bases between them. There are 16 residues in the CDR3. The CDR3 nucleotides are TGTGCCAGCATCAGCACCGTTCGTCCAGGGCGGGATGGCTACACCTTC. Translated: CASISTVRPGRDGYTF.

The J gene is TRBJ2-5, the V gene TRBV7-9; D might be TRBD1 (5 bases). Trimming stripped 4 bases from V and 2 bases from J, with 8 bases between. The CDR3 runs to 13 residues. Per germline, CDR1 SEHNR and CDR2 FQNEAQ (reference sequence). The DNA for the CDR3 is TGTGCCAGCAGCTCGGACATACAAGAGACCCAGTACTTC. Its translation is CASSSDIQETQYF. The full variable domain, rest sourced from reference TRBV7-9 and TRBJ2-5, is DTGVSQNPRHKITKRGQNVTFRCDPISEHNRLYWYRQTLGQGPEFLTYFQNEAQLEKSRLLSDRFSAERPKGSFSTLEIQRTEQGDSAMYLCASSSDIQETQYFGPGTRLLVL.

This rearrangement joins TRBV12-5 to TRBJ2-7; D is perhaps TRBD2 (6 bases). This CDR3 is built from 13 residues. V was trimmed by 1 base and J by 4 bases, leaving 8 bases between them. Per the germline V gene, CDR1 is LGHNT and CDR2 is FRNRAP. The CDR3 bases are TGTGCTAGTGGTTTGGGGACTATTTACGAGCAGTACTTC. The encoded protein is CASGLGTIYEQYF.

V is TRBV27 and J is TRBJ1-4; no reliable D call. The CDR3 totals 14 residues. CDR1 MNHEY and CDR2 SMNVEV come from the germline V gene (reference sequence). The V gene lost 3 bases and the J gene lost 3 bases, with 8 bases spanning the gap. For the CDR3, the DNA is TGTGCCAGCAGTTTGACCGGGGCTAATGAAAAACTGTTTTTT. Translating gives CASSLTGANEKLFF. The full variable domain, rest sourced from reference TRBV27 and TRBJ1-4, is EAQVTQNPRYLITVTGKKLTVTCSQNMNHEYMSWYRQDPGLGLRQIYYSMNVEVTDKGDVPEGYKVSRKEKRNFPLILESPSPNQTSLYFCASSLTGANEKLFFGSGTQLSVL.